The sample holds one count of the clone carrying this T cell receptor (beta chain). The antigen is undetermined. With a J-beta primer mix and a sample-barcoded 5' primer, a second PCR ran about 7 to 12 cycles. Each cDNA was tagged by a template-switch adaptor containing 12 random nucleotides. Every sample gave at least 2.5 million paired-end reads containing CDR3. TCRdb passed the 5' RACE reads through MiXCR, listing each CDR3 protein once. The data show 380,000 or so distinct CDR3 sequences, roughly half seen once. The data were taken from a study of blood T cells in healthy people across ages. Whole-study findings and limits: Roughly linear age-related decline in beta diversity appeared, significant by age approximately 43.

The CDR3 is 13 amino acids. Germline CDR1 reads SQVTM; CDR2 reads ANQGSEA. Donors gave around 9.3 milliliters of peripheral blood apiece. The specimen was blood. This receptor was obtained from a man in his 60s in good health. This chain connects TRBV29-1 to TRBJ2-5; D may be TRBD2 (5 bases). The J call may be mistaken, given a closer DNA end match to TRBJ2-7. CDR3 in amino acids: CSVRREAAYEQYF. CDR3 nucleotide sequence: TGCAGCGTTCGTCGGGAAGCCGCCTACGAGCAGTACTTC.